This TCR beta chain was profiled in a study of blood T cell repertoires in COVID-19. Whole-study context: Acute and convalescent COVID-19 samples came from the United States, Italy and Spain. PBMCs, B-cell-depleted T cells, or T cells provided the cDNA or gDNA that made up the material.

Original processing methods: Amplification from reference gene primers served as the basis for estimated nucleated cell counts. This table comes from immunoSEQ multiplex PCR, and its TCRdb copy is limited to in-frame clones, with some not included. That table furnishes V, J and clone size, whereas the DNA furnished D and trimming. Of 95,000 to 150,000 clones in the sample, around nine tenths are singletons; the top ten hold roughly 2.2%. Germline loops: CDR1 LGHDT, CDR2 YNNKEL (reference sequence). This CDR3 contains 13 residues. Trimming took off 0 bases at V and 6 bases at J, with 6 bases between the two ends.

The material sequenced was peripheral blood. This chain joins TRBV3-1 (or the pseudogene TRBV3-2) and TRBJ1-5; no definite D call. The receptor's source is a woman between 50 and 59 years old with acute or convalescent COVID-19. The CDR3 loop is CASSQDYIQPQHF. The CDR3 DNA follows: TGTGCCAGCAGCCAAGACTATATTCAGCCCCAGCATTTT.